This TCR beta chain was sequenced for a study of blood T cells in healthy people across ages. Overall study findings and caveats: Relative to aged donors, long-lived donors carried more naive CD4+ cells and displayed higher diversity. Investigators viewed diversity estimates from one million T cells as underestimates, the study reported.

Trimming pared 4 bases from V and 4 bases from J, leaving 10 bases between. The CDR3 is made up of 13 amino acids. The germline V gene encodes CDR1 SEHNR and CDR2 FQNEAQ (reference sequence). This clonotype showed up many times. What it binds is unknown. A second about 6 to 12 cycle PCR used barcoded and J-beta primers. A tag from a template-switch adaptor with 12 random nucleotides marked each cDNA molecule. TCRdb analysed the 5' RACE reads with MiXCR anew, one entry per CDR3 protein. Among approximately 960,000 distinct CDR3 sequences listed, 25% to 30% were seen once. The data also belong to a second study, concerning T cells of mothers and their children. That report adds: It was related mother-child pairs that showed slightly higher overlap than unrelated pairs, without reaching significance.

V and J are TRBV7-9 and TRBJ2-5; no definite D call. The TCR was taken from a woman aged 40 to 50 in good health. Input material: blood. CDR3 sequence reads: CASSWDEVETQYF. As DNA, the CDR3 is TGTGCCAGCAGCTGGGATGAAGTAGAGACCCAGTACTTC.